The 30 T cell receptor beta chains reported below all come from one sample, sequenced in a study of cytomegalovirus exposure and HLA in healthy donors. The primer mix had 60 Vbeta and 13 Jbeta primers. Here immunoSEQ multiplex PCR was the method, and the copy in TCRdb shows in-frame clones only, minus some. In the table there are about 94,000 clones, 7.5% to 8.5% of which are singletons. Sequencing was performed on PBMCs. The origin of the receptors is a man aged 50 to 60 in good health and CMV-seronegative.

This clone was seen only a few times. This chain joins TRBV5-1 and TRBJ2-3, with 7 bases lining up with TRBD2. This CDR3 has 14 residues. Germline lookup yields CDR1 SGHRS and CDR2 YFSETQ. V shed 4 bases, J shed 2 bases, and the junction held 4 bases outside the gene matches. DNA of the CDR3: TGCGCCAGCAGCCTCGGGGGGTCCACAGATACGCAGTATTTT. Its protein is CASSLGGSTDTQYF.

The rearrangement uses TRBV27 and TRBJ1-4, with 8 bases identical to TRBD1. After removal of 3 bases from V and 8 bases from J, the junction contained 5 bases not matched to a gene. Germline V lookup: CDR1 MNHEY, CDR2 SMNVEV (reference sequence). This CDR3 has 14 residues. CDR3 amino acids: CASSFQGAKEKLFF. The CDR3, as DNA: TGTGCCAGCAGTTTTCAGGGGGCAAAGGAAAAACTGTTTTTT.

CDR3 sequence reads: CAWSEGAVSGANVLTF. The CDR3 DNA reads as TGTGCCTGGAGCGAGGGGGCTGTCTCTGGGGCCAACGTCCTGACTTTC. The rearrangement joins TRBV30 to TRBJ2-6; 7 bases agree with TRBD1. V was clipped by 3 bases and J by 0 bases; unmatched bases: 5. The CDR3 runs to 16 residues. Germline V gives CDR1 GTSNPN, CDR2 SVGIG (reference sequence).

The chain joins TRBV6-1 to TRBJ1-4; D not resolved. The CDR3 totals 15 residues. Trimming took 2 bases from V and 0 from J, leaving 7 bases between them. The germline CDR1 and CDR2 sequences are MNHNS and SASEGT. This chain's CDR3 is CASSEIPPTNEKLFF. The CDR3 DNA follows: TGTGCCAGCAGTGAAATCCCTCCAACTAATGAAAAACTGTTTTTT.

This clone was picked up a small number of times. The chain employs TRBV5-4 and TRBJ1-1, with 10 positions matching TRBD1. The CDR3 is 15 amino acids. From germline, CDR1 is SGHNT and CDR2 YYREEE (reference sequence). Losses at the gene ends were 4 bases for V and 2 bases for J; bases not matched to a gene: 5. CDR3 residues: CASSPRTGGNTEAFF. The CDR3 coding sequence is TGTGCCAGCAGCCCTCGGACAGGGGGAAACACTGAAGCTTTCTTT.

CDR3 nucleotides: TGTGCCAGCAGCTTGTGGCCTAGCCGGATTTACACAGATACGCAGTATTTT. Its protein is CASSLWPSRIYTDTQYF. This chain connects TRBV5-6 to TRBJ2-3; possible D gene TRBD2, 5 bases. CDR1 and CDR2 (germline): SGHDT, YYEEEE. This CDR3 has 17 residues. V shed 1 base and J shed 2 bases, with 17 bases lying between them.

This clone has more than one count but fewer than ten. CDR3 amino acids: CASSGGLSGNTIYF. In DNA form, the CDR3 reads TGTGCCAGCAGTGGGGGACTCTCTGGAAACACCATATATTTT. The chain uses TRBV2 and TRBJ1-3, with D possibly being TRBD1 (5 bases). The ends were cut back, 4 bases at V and 0 bases at J, with 7 bases in the middle. The germline V gene encodes CDR1 SNHLY and CDR2 FYNNEI. The CDR3 spans 14 residues.

DNA for the CDR3: TGTGCCAGCAGCTTACAGGTAGCGGGGTCCTACGAGCAGTACTTC. Encoded protein: CASSLQVAGSYEQYF. The chain couples TRBV7-9 to TRBJ2-7, with 8 bases fitting TRBD2. V shed 2 bases and J 1 base; nucleotides not matched to a gene: 4. CDR3 length: 15 amino acids. CDR1 and CDR2 from the germline V gene are SEHNR and FQNEAQ (reference sequence).

The chain recombines TRBV11-3 with TRBJ2-1; 11 bases line up with TRBD2. The germline CDR1 and CDR2 sequences are SGHNT and YENEEA. V shed 1 base, J shed 0 bases, and the junction held 8 bases outside the gene matches. The CDR3 loop spans 19 amino acids. In DNA form, the CDR3 reads TGTGCCAGCAGCTTAGGGGCCCCTAGCGGGAGGTCCTCCTACAATGAGCAGTTCTTC. It yields the protein CASSLGAPSGRSSYNEQFF. Drawing the rest from reference TRBV11-3 and TRBJ2-1, the complete variable domain is EAGVVQSPRYKIIEKKQPVAFWCNPISGHNTLYWYLQNLGQGPELLIRYENEEAVDDSQLPKDRFSAERLKGVDSTLKIQPAELGDSAVYLCASSLGAPSGRSSYNEQFFGPGTRLTVL.

This clone was found a few times. The chain recombines TRBV7-9 with TRBJ1-3; 7 positions match TRBD1. Per germline, CDR1 SEHNR and CDR2 FQNEAQ (reference sequence). J gave up 0 bases and V 7 bases, and 6 bases lay outside the gene matches. The CDR3 is 15 residues long. CDR3 sequence (DNA): TGTGCCAGCAAACGACAGGGTAACTCTGGAAACACCATATATTTT. Translation: CASKRQGNSGNTIYF.

This clone has only a few counts. The genes are TRBV28 and TRBJ1-1; TRBD1 might be the D (6 bases). V lost 6 bases and J 6 bases, leaving 11 bases between the germline ends. CDR3 length equals 12 residues. CDR1 MDHEN and CDR2 SYDVKM come from the germline V gene. The CDR3 here is CASRNRDAEAFF. CDR3 nucleotide sequence: TGTGCCAGCAGGAACAGGGACGCTGAAGCTTTCTTT. Full variable domain (remainder filled in from reference TRBV28 and TRBJ1-1): DVKVTQSSRYLVKRTGEKVFLECVQDMDHENMFWYRQDPGLGLRLIYFSYDVKMKEKGDIPEGYSVSREKKERFSLILESASTNQTSMYLCASRNRDAEAFFGQGTRLTVV.

The chain is built from TRBV30 and TRBJ1-4; D is unclear. Germline CDR1 is GTSNPN and CDR2 is SVGIG (reference sequence). The CDR3 extends over 15 amino acids. V lost 1 base and J lost 0, with 9 bases in between. The CDR3 DNA sequence: TGTGCCTGGAGTGGAGGGAAGGCAACTAATGAAAAACTGTTTTTT. It specifies CAWSGGKATNEKLFF.

This clone showed up just a few times. V and J are TRBV28 and TRBJ2-7; maybe TRBD2 (6 bases). From germline, CDR1 is MDHEN and CDR2 SYDVKM. The CDR3 is made up of 21 amino acids. Trimming stripped 5 bases from V and 3 bases from J, with 35 bases between. The CDR3 spells CASSPPGRKGLFLNVDYEQYF. CDR3 in DNA: TGTGCCAGCAGTCCTCCGGGACGGAAGGGACTTTTCCTCAACGTGGACTACGAGCAGTACTTC.

This clone was detected only a few times. The chain is built from TRBV7-9 and TRBJ1-5, with D possibly matching TRBD1 (6 bases). Trimming removed 1 base from V and 5 bases from J, with 9 bases in between. This CDR3 is built from 14 residues. Germline CDR1 reads SEHNR; CDR2 reads FQNEAQ (reference sequence). This CDR3 is CASSLEDSHQPQHF. For the CDR3, the DNA is TGTGCCAGCAGCTTAGAGGACAGCCATCAGCCCCAGCATTTT.

The chain has TRBV5-4 and TRBJ1-1; possibly TRBD1 for D (6 bases). Trimming left V 1 base short and J 1 base short, with 11 bases between. The germline V gene encodes CDR1 SGHNT and CDR2 YYREEE (reference sequence). CDR3 length: 15 amino acids. The CDR3 coding sequence is TGTGCCAGCAGCTTGAAGGGGGGGAAGAACACTGAAGCTTTCTTT. It encodes CASSLKGGKNTEAFF.

The gene calls are TRBV5-1 and TRBJ2-3; D uncertain. The germline gives CDR1 SGHRS, CDR2 YFSETQ. V was trimmed by 0 bases and J by 1 base, leaving 15 bases between them. This CDR3 comprises 17 residues. The CDR3 DNA reads as TGCGCCAGCAGCTTGGGTTTACAGAGAATGGGCACAGATACGCAGTATTTT. Translating it yields CASSLGLQRMGTDTQYF.

The genes are TRBV19 and TRBJ1-1; possibly TRBD1 for D (6 bases). This CDR3 contains 14 residues. Germline values: CDR1 LNHDA, CDR2 SQIVND (reference sequence). V lost 1 base, J lost 8 bases, and 14 bases lay in between. Here the CDR3 DNA reads TGTGCCAGTAGTATAGTCGGGACAAAGGGAGAAGCTTTCTTT. Amino acid sequence: CASSIVGTKGEAFF.

This clone was recorded many times. This chain connects TRBV2 to TRBJ1-4; D is ambiguous. V lost 7 bases to trimming and J lost 5 bases, with 11 bases between them. This CDR3 region has 13 residues. CDR1 and CDR2 (germline): SNHLY, FYNNEI. This CDR3 reads CASTTTANEKLFF. The CDR3 nucleotides read TGTGCCAGCACGACCACAGCAAATGAAAAACTGTTTTTT.

This clone showed up just a few times. The chain links TRBV2 to TRBJ2-3; D uncertain. The germline V gene has CDR1 SNHLY and CDR2 FYNNEI. Trimming left V 3 bases short and J 6 bases short, with 10 bases between. This CDR3 comprises 13 residues. CDR3 amino acids: CASSENRMDTQYF. Here the CDR3 DNA reads TGTGCCAGCAGTGAGAACAGAATGGATACGCAGTATTTT. Full variable domain (remainder filled in from reference TRBV2 and TRBJ2-3): EPEVTQTPSHQVTQMGQEVILRCVPISNHLYFYWYRQILGQKVEFLVSFYNNEISEKSEIFDDQFSVERPDGSNFTLKIRSTKLEDSAMYFCASSENRMDTQYFGPGTRLTVL.

V is TRBV4-3 and J is TRBJ2-5; D not certain. CDR1 is LGHNA and CDR2 is YSLEER in the germline V gene. V was clipped by 2 bases and J by 2 bases, with 12 bases between them. The CDR3 contains 15 residues. This CDR3 is CASSQLNRSQETQYF. The CDR3 coding sequence is TGCGCCAGCAGCCAATTGAACAGATCGCAAGAGACCCAGTACTTC.

In its sample, this clone was seen a few times. The chain uses TRBV7-3 and TRBJ2-3, with 12 bases lining up with TRBD2. The CDR3 extends over 19 amino acids. V lost 4 bases and J lost 2; bases outside the gene matches: 13. Germline loops: CDR1 SGHTA, CDR2 FQGTGA. The CDR3 reads CASSSPGLAGGDLTDTQYF. Written as DNA, the CDR3 is TGTGCCAGCAGCTCACCGGGACTAGCGGGCGGCGACCTCACAGATACGCAGTATTTT.

The chain combines TRBV7-2 with TRBJ2-5, with D uncertain. CDR1 SGHTA and CDR2 FQGNSA come from the germline V gene. The CDR3 consists of 12 residues. Between the trimmed V and J ends, which lost 5 bases and 5 bases, there was a span of 9 bases. The CDR3 loop is CASSPGRETQYF. The CDR3 region has the DNA TGTGCCAGCAGCCCGGGTAGGGAGACCCAGTACTTC. The entire variable domain, with the rest obtained from reference TRBV7-2 and TRBJ2-5, is as follows: GAGVSQSPSNKVTEKGKDVELRCDPISGHTALYWYRQSLGQGLEFLIYFQGNSAPDKSGLPSDRFSAERTGGSVSTLTIQRTQQEDSAVYLCASSPGRETQYFGPGTRLLVL.

This rearrangement joins TRBV7-3 to TRBJ1-1, with D tentatively TRBD1 (5 bases). The CDR3 contains 14 residues. Trimming took off 5 bases at V and 5 bases at J, with 15 bases between the two ends. Germline V gives CDR1 SGHTA, CDR2 FQGTGA. Here the CDR3 reads CASSPQGRITEAFF. DNA for the CDR3: TGTGCCAGCAGCCCCCAGGGAAGGATAACTGAAGCTTTCTTT.

This clone was counted many times. This chain joins TRBV5-1 and TRBJ2-1; D remains unclear. The germline V and J ends were trimmed by 0 bases and 5 bases, with 6 bases remaining between them. CDR1 is SGHRS and CDR2 is YFSETQ in the germline V gene. The length of the CDR3 is 13 residues. The CDR3 sequence is CASSLGDNNEQFF. The CDR3 nucleotides are TGCGCCAGCAGCTTGGGAGACAACAATGAGCAGTTCTTC.

In its sample, this clone was seen a few times. The CDR3 sequence: CASSLDSRTGELFF. The CDR3 nucleotides are TGTGCCAGCAGCTTAGACAGCCGAACCGGGGAGCTGTTTTTT. The J gene is TRBJ2-2, the V gene TRBV7-3; D is possibly TRBD1 (5 bases). The V and J ends lost 2 bases and 5 bases respectively, with 9 bases between them. This CDR3 contains 14 residues. CDR1 is SGHTA and CDR2 is FQGTGA in the germline V gene. The entire variable domain, with the rest obtained from reference TRBV7-3 and TRBJ2-2, is as follows: GAGVSQTPSNKVTEKGKYVELRCDPISGHTALYWYRQSLGQGPEFLIYFQGTGAADDSGLPNDRFFAVRPEGSVSTLKIQRTERGDSAVYLCASSLDSRTGELFFGEGSRLTVL.

This clone occurred a few times. The V call is TRBV28, the J call TRBJ2-7; 7 nucleotides agree with TRBD2. Germline V CDR1 and CDR2: MDHEN, SYDVKM. This CDR3 comprises 13 residues. After removal of 5 bases from V and 1 base from J, the junction contained 2 bases not matched to a gene. CDR3 sequence reads: CASSLGGSYEQYF. In nucleotides, the CDR3 is TGTGCCAGCAGTCTGGGGGGGTCCTACGAGCAGTACTTC.

This clone was seen a handful of times. V usage is TRBV28 and J usage is TRBJ1-1; D remains unclear. In germline, CDR1 is MDHEN, CDR2 SYDVKM. The CDR3 has 12 amino acids. Trimming removed 10 bases from V and 4 bases from J, with 13 bases in between. In DNA form, the CDR3 reads TGTGCCACCCAGTTACCCCGCACTGAAGCTTTCTTT. As protein: CATQLPRTEAFF.

The chain recombines TRBV28 with TRBJ2-5; the D gene is possibly TRBD2 (7 bases). The CDR3 covers 15 residues. Germline values: CDR1 MDHEN, CDR2 SYDVKM. The V gene lost 5 bases and the J gene lost 2 bases, with 15 bases spanning the gap. The CDR3 bases are TGTGCCAGCAGTCCCGGCGGGGGCAAACAAGAGACCCAGTACTTC. Its translation: CASSPGGGKQETQYF.

In its sample, this clone was seen a few times. This chain joins TRBV7-2 and TRBJ2-7; either TRBD1 or TRBD2 may fit D (6 bases each). The CDR3 has 14 amino acids. Between the trimmed V and J ends, which lost 5 bases and 2 bases, there was a span of 13 bases. Per germline, CDR1 SGHTA and CDR2 FQGNSA. The chain's CDR3 is CASSLGGLTYEQYF. CDR3 nucleotide sequence: TGTGCCAGCAGCCTAGGGGGGCTTACCTACGAGCAGTACTTC.

As DNA, the CDR3 is TGTGCCAGCAGCTTAGGACTAGCGGGAGAGGTCGGGGAGCTGTTTTTT. Translated, it gives CASSLGLAGEVGELFF. J is TRBJ2-2 and V is TRBV7-8; 12 bases line up with TRBD2. V lost 1 base to trimming and J lost 7 bases; unmatched junction nucleotides: 4. Germline V gene lookup returns CDR1 SGHVS and CDR2 FQNEAQ. This CDR3 region has 16 residues.